This T cell receptor (beta chain) was sequenced for a study of beta chain features in type 1 diabetes. Study-wide results and caveats: The study found moderately but significantly shorter TCRB CDR3s in all four CD4+ subsets of Type 1 diabetes patients.

Since all of the isolated RNA was reverse transcribed, expressed TCRB transcripts were what got sequenced. Sequencing used immunoSEQ multiplex PCR; TCRdb keeps in-frame clones, though not all of them. The sample records 240,000 or so clones, about 20% being singletons. Germline V gene data show CDR1 as SGDLS and CDR2 as YYNGEE. The J segment lost 3 bases and the V segment lost 4 bases, leaving 11 bases of the junction unmatched. There are 16 residues in the CDR3. This clone occurred a few times. As yet, its antigen is unknown. The receptor was derived from a middle-aged woman with type 1 diabetes. This chain joins TRBV9 and TRBJ2-7; 9 nucleotides agree with TRBD2. Sequences were obtained from naive CD4+ T cells from blood. The CDR3 nucleotides read TGTGCCAGCAGCTCCCGGGGTAGCGGGAGTTTCTACGAGCAGTACTTC. It is translated as CASSSRGSGSFYEQYF.